The present entry profiles one T cell receptor beta chain with its context. Libraries were prepared by immunoSEQ multiplex PCR; TCRdb keeps only in-frame clonotypes and omits some of them. The sample has approximately 75,000 clones, about 81% seen once; the top ten hold approximately 6.4%. Described time point: blood 2 weeks post-SBRT. Specified treatment: 15 Gy SBRT to primary tumor, nephrectomy 4 weeks later. The germline V gene encodes CDR1 KGHSH and CDR2 LQKENI. The CDR3 loop spans 16 amino acids. Trimming at V came to 6 bases and at J to 3 bases, leaving 9 bases not matched to a gene. These data come from a study of radiation and T cells in renal cell carcinoma.

The genes are TRBV18 and TRBJ2-2, with TRBD1 matching 8 bases. The sequence was collected from a man between 60 and 75 years old with renal cell carcinoma. The sequencing used blood, collected from a patient whose treatment included radiotherapy and nephrectomy. CDR3 sequence (DNA): TGTGCCAGCTCCCTCCGGACAGGGTTCGACACCGGGGAGCTGTTTTTT. Translation gives CASSLRTGFDTGELFF.